Listed here are 13 T cell receptor beta chains from one sample, sequenced in a study of blood T cells in healthy people across ages. A second PCR of about 6 to 12 cycles used a sample-barcoded 5' primer and a J-beta primer mix. TCRdb re-called the 5' RACE reads through MiXCR, storing one row per CDR3 protein. The data contain approximately 790,000 distinct CDR3 sequences, around 68% of them singletons. Sequencing input: blood. Receptor source: a man under 40 in good health.

This clonotype has a handful of counts. The CDR3 nucleotides read TGCGCCAGCAGCTTGGAGGGGGACAGCGAGCAGTACTTC. This encodes CASSLEGDSEQYF. This chain connects TRBV5-1 to TRBJ2-5; TRBD1 matches 7 bases. The J call may be wrong; the DNA end is better matched by TRBJ2-7. CDR1 is SGHRS, CDR2 YFSETQ, per germline. The CDR3 is 13 amino acids.

The chain carries TRBV20-1 and TRBJ2-1, with D unclear. V was trimmed by 0 bases and J by 4 bases, leaving 13 bases between them. The germline V gene encodes CDR1 DFQATT and CDR2 SNEGSKA (reference sequence). This CDR3 is 15 amino acids long. CDR3 protein: CSARDYRFIYNEQFF. CDR3 nucleotides: TGCAGTGCTAGAGATTACCGCTTTATATACAATGAGCAGTTCTTC.

This chain links TRBV20-1 with TRBJ2-5; the D call may be TRBD1 or TRBD2 (6 bases each). From germline, CDR1 is DFQATT and CDR2 SNEGSKA (reference sequence). This CDR3 contains 13 residues. V dropped 8 bases and J dropped 4 bases, with 17 bases sitting between them. CDR3 in amino acids: CSLYSGAGETQYF. CDR3 nucleotide sequence: TGCAGTCTTTATTCGGGGGCAGGAGAGACCCAGTACTTC.

This clonotype was seen a handful of times. V is TRBV9 and J is TRBJ2-3; 8 nucleotides match TRBD2. Germline loops: CDR1 SGDLS, CDR2 YYNGEE. CDR3 length equals 14 residues. The trim removed 4 bases at V and 4 bases at J, leaving 5 bases unmatched. The CDR3, as DNA: TGTGCCAGCAGCACGGGACTAGAAGCAGATACGCAGTATTTT. Its protein is CASSTGLEADTQYF.

The chain recombines TRBV18 with TRBJ2-1; maybe TRBD1 (5 bases). This CDR3 is built from 13 residues. V lost 7 bases and J 9 bases, leaving 16 bases between the germline ends. Germline V gene sequence: CDR1 KGHSH, CDR2 LQKENI. CDR3 loop: CASFTTGRGEQFF. Here the CDR3 DNA reads TGTGCCAGCTTCACCACAGGAAGGGGTGAGCAGTTCTTC. Looking up the rest from reference TRBV18 and TRBJ2-1 gives the full variable domain: NAGVMQNPRHLVRRRGQEARLRCSPMKGHSHVYWYRQLPEEGLKFMVYLQKENIIDESGMPKERFSAEFPKEGPSILRIQQVVRGDSAAYFCASFTTGRGEQFFGPGTRLTVL.

The chain uses TRBV6-6 and TRBJ2-4; the D gene is possibly TRBD2 (6 bases). The CDR3 consists of 13 residues. Looked up from germline, CDR1 is MNHNY and CDR2 is SVGAGI (reference sequence). V was clipped by 8 bases and J by 13 bases, with 21 bases between them. The CDR3 region has the DNA TGTGCCAGCCATGGGCTTTTAGCCCGGGAGCAGTACTTC. This gives the protein CASHGLLAREQYF.

The sample holds a few counts of this clonotype. The chain combines TRBV12-3 or TRBV12-4 with TRBJ2-7; 12 nucleotides align to TRBD2. V gave up 4 bases and J gave up 2 bases; unmatched junction bases: 6. CDR3 length: 16 residues. The chain's CDR3 is CASSSGLAGPTYEQYF. The CDR3 nucleotides read TGTGCCAGCAGTTCCGGACTAGCGGGGCCGACCTACGAGCAGTACTTC.

This clonotype was picked up one time. This chain links TRBV29-1 with TRBJ2-1; 8 positions agree with TRBD2. The DNA end is a closer match to TRBJ2-7, so the J assignment may be wrong. Germline CDR1 SQVTM, CDR2 ANQGSEA. CDR3 length equals 14 residues. Written as DNA, the CDR3 is TGCAGCGTTCTCCCCAGCGGGGGTGGGTACGAGCAGTACTTC. Amino acid sequence: CSVLPSGGGYEQYF.

Turning to this clonotype: A read error may be the cause here, since a much bigger clone is one base away. The genes are TRBV5-1 and TRBJ2-3; D is perhaps TRBD2 (6 bases). CDR3 length equals 13 residues. Germline V lookup: CDR1 SGHRS, CDR2 YFSETQ. The chain's CDR3 is CTSSAAGTDTQYF. CDR3 bases: TGCACCAGCAGCGCCGCGGGGACAGATACGCAGTATTTT.

The chain uses TRBV7-8 and TRBJ1-2, with TRBD1 as a possible D gene (6 bases). The CDR3 is made up of 15 amino acids. Trimming left V 5 bases short and J 4 bases short, with 17 bases between. Per the germline V gene, CDR1 is SGHVS and CDR2 is FQNEAQ. CDR3 coding DNA: TGTGCCAGCAGCCCCATACAGGGTCCCTCCTATGGCTACACCTTC. Translated: CASSPIQGPSYGYTF.

CDR3 in DNA: TGTGCCAGCAGCTGGACAGAGCCATACGAGCAGTACTTC. It specifies CASSWTEPYEQYF. The chain combines TRBV7-2 with TRBJ2-5, with D perhaps TRBD1 (6 bases). The closer fit of TRBJ2-7 to the DNA end suggests the J call may be wrong. This CDR3 region has 13 residues. CDR1 and CDR2 from the germline V gene are SGHTA and FQGNSA.

The chain uses TRBV3-1 and TRBJ2-1, with a possible D match to TRBD2 (5 bases). The V end was cut by 2 bases, the J end by 6 bases, with 14 bases between. This CDR3 has 15 amino acids. The germline gives CDR1 LGHDT, CDR2 YNNKEL (reference sequence). The CDR3 here is CASSQSARLPNEQFF. For the CDR3, the DNA is TGTGCCAGCAGCCAAAGCGCCCGACTACCCAATGAGCAGTTCTTC.

This clonotype showed up just once. The gene calls are TRBV12-3 or TRBV12-4 and TRBJ2-5; TRBD2 agrees at 11 bases. The CDR3 consists of 13 residues. J was trimmed by 6 bases and V by 8 bases; bases with no gene match: 5. CDR3 region: CASYSGGEKTQYF. The DNA for the CDR3 is TGTGCCAGCTATAGCGGGGGGGAGAAGACCCAGTACTTC.